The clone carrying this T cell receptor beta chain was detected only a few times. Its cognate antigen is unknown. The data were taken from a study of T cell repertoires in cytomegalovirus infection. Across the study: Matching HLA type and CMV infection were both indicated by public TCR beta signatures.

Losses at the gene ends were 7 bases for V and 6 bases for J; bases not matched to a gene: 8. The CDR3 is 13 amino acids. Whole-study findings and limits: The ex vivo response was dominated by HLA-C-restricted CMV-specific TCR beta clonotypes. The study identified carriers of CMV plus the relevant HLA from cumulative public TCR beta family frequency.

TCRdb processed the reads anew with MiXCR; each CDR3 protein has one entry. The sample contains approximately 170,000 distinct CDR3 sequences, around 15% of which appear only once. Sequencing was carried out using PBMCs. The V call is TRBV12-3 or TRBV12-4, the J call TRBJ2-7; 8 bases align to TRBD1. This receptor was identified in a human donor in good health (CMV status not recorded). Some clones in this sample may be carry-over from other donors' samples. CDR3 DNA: TGTGCCAGCATCCCTGGACAGGGTGGCGAGCAGTACTTC. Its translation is CASIPGQGGEQYF.